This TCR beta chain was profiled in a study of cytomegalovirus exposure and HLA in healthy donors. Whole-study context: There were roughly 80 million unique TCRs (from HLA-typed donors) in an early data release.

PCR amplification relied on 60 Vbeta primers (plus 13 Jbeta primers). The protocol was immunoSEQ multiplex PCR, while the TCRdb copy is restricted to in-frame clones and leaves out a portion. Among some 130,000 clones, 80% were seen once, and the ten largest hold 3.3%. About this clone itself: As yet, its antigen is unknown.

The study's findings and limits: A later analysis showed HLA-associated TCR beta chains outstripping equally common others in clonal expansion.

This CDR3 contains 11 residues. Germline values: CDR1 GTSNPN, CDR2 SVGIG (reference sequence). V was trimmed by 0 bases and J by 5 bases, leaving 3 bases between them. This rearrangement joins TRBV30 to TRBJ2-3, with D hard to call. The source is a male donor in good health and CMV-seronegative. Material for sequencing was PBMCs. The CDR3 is CAWSVQDTQYF. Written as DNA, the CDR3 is TGTGCCTGGAGTGTACAAGATACGCAGTATTTT.